Below, 13 T cell receptor beta chains from the same sample are listed, as sequenced in a study of blood T cell repertoires in COVID-19 (dated by TCRdb to about 2020). The protocol used for the library was the immunoSEQ multiplex PCR assay. Here the immuneACCESS table is served through TCRdb, limited to in-frame sequences with V and J called. Missing clones are a known gap in these copies; in checked studies unresolved V genes cover under half, and the rest lacks a known reason. This sample gives under 170,000 clones in total; roughly 82% of them show up just once. Less than 2.5% of the sample is taken by the ten largest. The sequenced sample was peripheral blood. Source of these receptors: a man between 65 and 85 years old with acute or convalescent COVID-19.

The chain joins TRBV5-1 to TRBJ2-7; TRBD2 is a possible D gene (6 bases). V gave up 0 bases and J gave up 9 bases, with 13 bases separating them. The CDR3 length is 13 residues. The germline V gene has CDR1 SGHRS and CDR2 YFSETQ. The CDR3 reads CASSLEEGNRQYF. DNA of the CDR3: TGCGCCAGCAGCTTGGAGGAGGGGAACCGGCAGTACTTC.

This rearrangement joins TRBV3-1 (or the pseudogene TRBV3-2) to TRBJ1-1; no firm D call. Trimming left V 0 bases short and J 1 base short, with 12 bases between. There are 16 residues in the CDR3. Germline CDR1 is LGHDT and CDR2 is YNNKEL (reference sequence). DNA for the CDR3: TGTGCCAGCAGCCAAGAAGGAGGACGGACGAACACTGAAGCTTTCTTT. Protein product: CASSQEGGRTNTEAFF.

The sample holds one count of this clone. The chain uses TRBV10-1 and TRBJ2-1; unclear D gene. Germline assignment: CDR1 WNHNN and CDR2 SYGVQD (reference sequence). The CDR3 runs 14 residues. V lost 2 bases and J 3 bases, leaving 8 bases between the germline ends. The DNA of the CDR3 is TGCGCCAGCAGTGAGGGTAGTATCTACAATGAGCAGTTCTTC. It specifies CASSEGSIYNEQFF.

This clone occurred a few times. The V call is TRBV4-1, the J call TRBJ1-1; D might be TRBD1 (5 bases). The CDR3 contains 15 residues. V lost 0 bases and J lost 4, with 12 bases in between. CDR1 and CDR2 from the germline V gene are MGHRA and YSYEKL. Here the CDR3 DNA reads TGCGCCAGCAGCCAAGATGGGCAGGGAGGCACTGAAGCTTTCTTT. This encodes CASSQDGQGGTEAFF.

The chain combines TRBV11-2 with TRBJ1-6; 11 nucleotides align to TRBD1. Germline V gives CDR1 SGHAT, CDR2 FQNNGV. After removal of 3 bases from V and 9 bases from J, the junction contained 7 bases not matched to a gene. This CDR3 comprises 16 residues. CDR3 sequence reads: CASSLAGQGDGSPLHF. In nucleotides, the CDR3 is TGTGCCAGCAGCTTGGCGGGACAGGGGGACGGTTCACCCCTCCACTTT.

The chain carries TRBV5-1 and TRBJ2-3, with D perhaps TRBD2 (7 bases). The CDR3 sequence is 15 residues long. Trimming stripped 3 bases from V and 0 bases from J, with 11 bases between. Germline V gene lookup returns CDR1 SGHRS and CDR2 YFSETQ. The CDR3 spells CASSSRGHSTDTQYF. Written as DNA, the CDR3 is TGCGCCAGCAGCTCGCGGGGGCACAGCACAGATACGCAGTATTTT.

This sequence joins TRBV7-8 and TRBJ1-5; D remains ambiguous. CDR1 SGHVS and CDR2 FQNEAQ come from the germline V gene. Between the trimmed V and J ends, which lost 2 bases and 5 bases, there was a span of 10 bases. CDR3 length equals 14 residues. The CDR3 region has the DNA TGTGCCAGCAGCTTATCAAACCAGGATCAGCCCCAGCATTTT. It encodes CASSLSNQDQPQHF.

The chain uses TRBV3-1 (or the pseudogene TRBV3-2) and TRBJ2-7; maybe TRBD1 (6 bases). Trimming cost V 2 bases and J 2 bases, with 10 bases left between them. The germline V gene has CDR1 LGHDT and CDR2 YNNKEL (reference sequence). This CDR3 region has 14 residues. CDR3: CASSQFRDTYEQYF. The CDR3 DNA follows: TGTGCCAGCAGCCAATTCCGGGACACCTACGAGCAGTACTTC.

This chain connects TRBV5-1 to TRBJ2-3; 7 bases are shared with TRBD2. CDR3 length: 16 residues. CDR1 and CDR2 from the germline V gene are SGHRS and YFSETQ. The ends lost 3 bases at V and 2 bases at J; junction bases unmatched: 9. CDR3 amino acids: CASSSGASGPTDTQYF. CDR3 DNA: TGCGCCAGCAGCTCTGGGGCTAGCGGACCCACAGATACGCAGTATTTT.

This clone was picked up a small number of times. V usage is TRBV20-1 and J usage is TRBJ1-1; D is perhaps TRBD1 (6 bases). CDR3 length equals 11 residues. The V gene's germline CDR1 is DFQATT and CDR2 SNEGSKA (reference sequence). As DNA, the CDR3 is TGCAGGCCGACAGGGAACACTGAAGCTTTCTTT. This sequence encodes CRPTGNTEAFF.

The rearrangement uses TRBV6-2 or TRBV6-3 and TRBJ2-1, with 10 bases lining up with TRBD1. Trimming cost V 6 bases and J 5 bases; bases outside gene matches: 13. Germline-derived CDR1 and CDR2 are MNHEY and SVGEGT. This CDR3 has 17 residues. The DNA for the CDR3 is TGTGCCAGCAGCTTGAATTCCGGGACAGGGGCTAACAATGAGCAGTTCTTC. Its translation is CASSLNSGTGANNEQFF.

The CDR3 DNA is TGTGCCAGCAGTAAAATCGGGACAGCCTACGAGCAGTACTTC. Its translation: CASSKIGTAYEQYF. The chain recombines TRBV14 with TRBJ2-7; TRBD1 matches 7 bases. This CDR3 has 14 amino acids. V was pared by 6 bases and J by 2 bases, with 7 bases of the junction left unmatched. CDR1 and CDR2 (germline): SGHDN, FVKESK.

The J gene is TRBJ1-2, the V gene TRBV5-1; no clear D. Germline V gives CDR1 SGHRS, CDR2 YFSETQ. This CDR3 is built from 14 residues. The V gene lost 0 bases and the J gene lost 3 bases, with 9 bases spanning the gap. CDR3 amino acids: CASSLAGRDYGYTF. DNA for the CDR3: TGCGCCAGCAGCTTGGCCGGGAGGGACTATGGCTACACCTTC.